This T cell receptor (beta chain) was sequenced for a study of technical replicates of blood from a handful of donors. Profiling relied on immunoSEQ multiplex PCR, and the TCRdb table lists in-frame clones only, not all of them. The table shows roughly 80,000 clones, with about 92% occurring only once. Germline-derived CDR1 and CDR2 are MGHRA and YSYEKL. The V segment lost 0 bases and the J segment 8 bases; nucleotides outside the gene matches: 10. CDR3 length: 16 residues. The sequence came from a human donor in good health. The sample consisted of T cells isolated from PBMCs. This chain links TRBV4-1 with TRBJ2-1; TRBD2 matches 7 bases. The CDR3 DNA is TGCGCCAGCAGCCAAGAGTGGGGTGAGCGGGATTATGAGCAGTTCTTC. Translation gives CASSQEWGERDYEQFF.